The entry below describes one T cell receptor (beta chain). Its antigen remains unidentified. The data belong to a study of T cells expressing NK-cell markers (dated by TCRdb to about 2020). Describing the broader study: Under ten donors provided sorted CD3+CD56+NKG2C+, CD3+CD56+NKG2C- and CD3+CD56-NKG2C+ T-cell subsets, whose TCR beta-chain repertoires were profiled. Most of the eight sequenced donors were HCMV-seropositive and one was HCMV-seronegative. Randomly selected healthy volunteers, three men and five women, were used as the eight sequenced donors. Libraries were sequenced as 2 x 150 bp reads on Illumina HiSeq 2000/2500, MiSeq or NextSeq.

A commercial ELISA kit detecting HCMV-specific IgG in serum was used to determine HCMV serostatus. Ficoll density gradient centrifugation was used to isolate peripheral blood mononuclear cells from blood. From cysteine to phenylalanine, the CDR3 is 14 amino acids long. Only the protein is available. CDR1 and CDR2 are read off the germline V gene as MGHRA and YSYEKL. What the work shows at the level of the full study, not this receptor alone: Whether the expanded NKG2C-expressing T cell clones were specific for HCMV antigens was left unclear. Those dominant clonotypes were again the most abundant among CD3+CD56-NKG2C+ cells in several donors, at about 28.3-65%. In several donors, the dominant CD3+CD56+NKG2C+ clonotypes were found to rank among the top 10 CD8+ clonotypes and to make up roughly 1.0-7.0% of CD8+ T cells.

The data were produced on an Illumina HiSeq 2000. TCR beta cDNA libraries were prepared using 5'RACE template switching, which introduced a universal primer site and unique molecular identifiers. cDNA synthesis was primed from the TCR beta constant segment, followed by two successive PCR amplification steps. As for the original processing: MIGEC was used to demultiplex reads and group the reads by UMI, and MiTCR was used to assemble and quantify clonotypes. To remove erroneous sequences, TCR cDNA sequences were retained only when supported by two or more reads. The tcR package was used for downstream repertoire analysis, and clonotypes were matched across fractions by CDR3 nucleotide sequence plus V segment. VDJmatch was used to annotate antigen specificity against VDJdb, with one amino acid substitution in CDR3 permitted. TCRdb reprocessed the public reads and reports one entry per CDR3 protein sequence, without DNA. What appears here as the V and J calls and clone size reflects TCRdb's work, not the paper's. The sample's clone listing holds 440,000 or so distinct CDR3 sequences. Together, the top ten hold roughly 8% of the sample.

The sample consisted of blood T cells: a sorted CD56 or NKG2C T cell subset, CD4+ or CD8+ T cells, or bulk PBMC T cells (not recorded which). The sequence was obtained from a woman aged 18 to 75 in good health. The rearrangement combines TRBV4-1 with TRBJ1-2; without DNA, the TCRdb call of TRBD1 cannot be checked. The CDR3 protein sequence reads: CASSHPTGSVGYTF.